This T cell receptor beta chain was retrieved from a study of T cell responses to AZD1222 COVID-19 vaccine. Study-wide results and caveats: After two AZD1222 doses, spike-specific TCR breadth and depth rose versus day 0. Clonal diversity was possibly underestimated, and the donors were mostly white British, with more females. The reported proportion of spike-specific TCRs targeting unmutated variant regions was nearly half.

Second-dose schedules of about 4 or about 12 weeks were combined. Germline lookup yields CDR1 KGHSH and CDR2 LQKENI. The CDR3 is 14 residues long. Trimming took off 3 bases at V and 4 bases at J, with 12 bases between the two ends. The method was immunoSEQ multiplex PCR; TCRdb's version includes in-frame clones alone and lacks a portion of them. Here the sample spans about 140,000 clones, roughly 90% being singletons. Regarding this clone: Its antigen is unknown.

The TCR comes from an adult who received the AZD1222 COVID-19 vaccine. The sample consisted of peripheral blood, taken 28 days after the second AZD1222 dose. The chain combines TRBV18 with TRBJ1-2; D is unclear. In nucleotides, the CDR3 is TGTGCCAGCTCACCCGCGGACGGGTTCTATGGCTACACCTTC. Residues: CASSPADGFYGYTF.